The next 32 T cell receptor beta chains were all read from a single sample in a study of blood T cell repertoires in COVID-19. The repertoire was sequenced with immunoSEQ multiplex PCR; TCRdb's copy has only in-frame clones and lacks some. This sample has 70,000 or so clones, with around 84% found just once. Specimen: peripheral blood. The receptors shown here come from a woman older than 75 with acute or convalescent COVID-19.

This clone was picked up a small number of times. The V call is TRBV12-3 or TRBV12-4, the J call TRBJ1-3; D uncertain. CDR3 length: 12 residues. The V gene lost 7 bases and the J gene lost 0 bases, with 4 bases spanning the gap. The CDR3 nucleotides read TGTGCCAGCACCTACTCTGGAAACACCATATATTTT. It codes for CASTYSGNTIYF.

The chain joins TRBV21-1 to TRBJ2-4; the table's D gene call, TRBD1, was not cross checked with the DNA. TRBV21-1 is an annotated pseudogene. This CDR3 has 13 residues. The CDR3 spells CASSHTGENIQYF. CDR3 bases: TGTGCCAGCAGCCACACAGGGGAAAACATTCAGTACTTC.

The chain couples TRBV7-4 to TRBJ2-7; 14 nucleotides match TRBD2. After removal of 2 bases from V and 6 bases from J, the junction contained 6 bases not matched to a gene. Per germline, CDR1 SGHVT and CDR2 SQSDAQ. The CDR3 is 16 amino acids. CDR3 DNA sequence: TGTGCCAGCAGCTTATGGGGACTAGCGGGGGCCTCCGAGCAGTACTTC. Translation gives CASSLWGLAGASEQYF. The full variable domain, its missing parts supplied by reference TRBV7-4 and TRBJ2-7, is GAGVSQSPRYKVAKRGRDVALRCDSISGHVTLYWYRQTLGQGSEVLTYSQSDAQRDKSGRPSGRFSAERPERSVSTLKIQRTEQGDSAVYLCASSLWGLAGASEQYFGPGTRLTVT.

As for this clone: Compared with germline, one end of the junction differs, possibly owing to a read error. The chain links TRBV7-7 to TRBJ2-5; 11 nucleotides agree with TRBD1. Germline CDR1 SSHAT, CDR2 FNYEAQ (reference sequence). CDR3 size: 15 residues. As DNA, the CDR3 is TGTGCTAGCAGCTCGACCGGGACAGGGGGGGAGACCCAGTACTTC. Encoded protein: CASSSTGTGGETQYF.

The chain is built from TRBV3-1 (or the pseudogene TRBV3-2) and TRBJ2-7; 7 positions agree with TRBD2. From germline, CDR1 is LGHDT and CDR2 YNNKEL (reference sequence). This CDR3 comprises 15 residues. Trimming removed 2 bases from V and 0 bases from J; junction bases left unmatched: 4. The chain's CDR3 is CASSQRRGFSYEQYF. The DNA of the CDR3 is TGTGCCAGCAGCCAAAGGCGGGGGTTCTCCTACGAGCAGTACTTC.

The chain couples TRBV5-6 to TRBJ2-3; D possibly corresponds to TRBD1 (6 bases). V lost 4 bases and J 0 bases, leaving 12 bases between the germline ends. There are 15 residues in the CDR3. CDR1 and CDR2 from the germline V gene are SGHDT and YYEEEE. CDR3 residues: CASSVPTGSTDTQYF. CDR3 nucleotide sequence: TGTGCCAGCAGCGTACCCACAGGGAGCACAGATACGCAGTATTTT.

A single count supports this clone. J is TRBJ2-1 and V is TRBV12-5; 9 positions match TRBD1. This CDR3 has 14 residues. Germline CDR1 is LGHNT and CDR2 is FRNRAP. J gave up 5 bases and V 2 bases, and 1 base lay outside the gene matches. CDR3 loop: CASGLWDRDNEQFF. In nucleotides, the CDR3 is TGTGCTAGTGGTTTGTGGGACAGGGACAATGAGCAGTTCTTC.

CDR3 protein: CASSLGRPAYGYTF. CDR3 DNA: TGTGCCAGCAGCTTGGGCCGGCCAGCCTATGGCTACACCTTC. V usage is TRBV13 and J usage is TRBJ1-2; D is undetermined. Deletions cut 3 bases from V and 4 bases from J, with 12 bases between. The CDR3 extends over 14 amino acids. Germline lookup yields CDR1 PRHDT and CDR2 FYEKMQ (reference sequence).

The genes are TRBV5-1 and TRBJ2-3; 8 positions agree with TRBD2. The CDR3 sequence is 15 residues long. V shed 4 bases and J 1 base; nucleotides not matched to a gene: 5. CDR1 SGHRS and CDR2 YFSETQ come from the germline V gene. Here the CDR3 DNA reads TGCGCCAGCAGCCAGCGGGGGCGGGGCACAGATACGCAGTATTTT. Its translation: CASSQRGRGTDTQYF.

V usage is TRBV24-1 and J usage is TRBJ1-2; TRBD1 might be the D (6 bases). Germline V gene lookup returns CDR1 KGHDR and CDR2 SFDVKD. The CDR3 has 13 amino acids. Trimming stripped 5 bases from V and 2 bases from J, with 8 bases between. As DNA, the CDR3 is TGTGCCACCAGTGCCGGGACAAACTATGGCTACACCTTC. This codes for CATSAGTNYGYTF.

This clone showed up just once. For the CDR3, the DNA is TGTGCCAGCACCCCCTTCGGACAGGGTCGTACCTATGGCTACACCTTC. It encodes CASTPFGQGRTYGYTF. This chain links TRBV6-2 or TRBV6-3 with TRBJ1-2; 8 bases fit TRBD1. The CDR3 is 16 amino acids. Unmatched junction bases numbered 14, after V lost 7 bases and J lost 4 bases. In germline, CDR1 is MNHEY, CDR2 SVGEGT.

This chain connects TRBV5-1 to TRBJ2-5, with D perhaps matching TRBD2 (6 bases). The V and J ends lost 4 bases and 1 base respectively, with 11 bases between them. Germline values: CDR1 SGHRS, CDR2 YFSETQ. The CDR3 length is 14 residues. The CDR3, as DNA: TGCGCCAGCAGCCCCCGGGAGATCCAAGAGACCCAGTACTTC. Amino acids: CASSPREIQETQYF.

This clone was counted a few times. The chain employs TRBV4-2 and TRBJ2-3, with TRBD2 matching 9 bases. V trimming: 0 bases; J trimming: 0 bases; junction bases outside the gene matches: 7. CDR1 LGHNA and CDR2 YNFKEQ come from the germline V gene. This CDR3 has 18 amino acids. CDR3 DNA: TGTGCCAGCAGCCAAGATTGGCTAGCGGGGACTAGCACAGATACGCAGTATTTT. Encoded protein: CASSQDWLAGTSTDTQYF.

The chain links TRBV10-2 to TRBJ2-3; 8 nucleotides line up with TRBD2. CDR1 is WSHSY, CDR2 SAAADI, per germline. V dropped 7 bases and J dropped 2; count of bases not matched to a gene: 8. The CDR3 length is 15 residues. CDR3 sequence: CASTGSGAPTDTQYF. The DNA for the CDR3 is TGCGCCAGCACTGGTAGCGGGGCACCCACAGATACGCAGTATTTT.

This clone was counted only a few times. V gene TRBV19 combines with J gene TRBJ1-5, with 11 nucleotides matching TRBD1. The V gene end was trimmed by 7 bases and the J gene end by 7 bases; junction bases not matched to a gene: 9. The CDR3 length is 15 residues. From germline, CDR1 is LNHDA and CDR2 SQIVND (reference sequence). The CDR3, as DNA: TGTGCCAGTACCTTCAAAGGGACAGGGGGGCAGCCCCAGCATTTT. Protein: CASTFKGTGGQPQHF.

CDR3 coding DNA: TGTGCCTGGGACAGGGGCAATGAAGCTTTCTTT. It yields the protein CAWDRGNEAFF. The V and J genes are TRBV30 and TRBJ1-1; 8 bases line up with TRBD1. With 5 bases clipped from V and 7 bases from J, the junction kept 3 bases outside the gene matches. Germline CDR1 reads GTSNPN; CDR2 reads SVGIG (reference sequence). CDR3 length: 11 amino acids.

V is TRBV3-1 (or the pseudogene TRBV3-2) and J is TRBJ2-7; the match to TRBD2 covers 9 bases. Germline loops: CDR1 LGHDT, CDR2 YNNKEL (reference sequence). This CDR3 has 14 amino acids. V lost 8 bases to trimming and J lost 1 base; unmatched junction nucleotides: 6. The CDR3 nucleotides read TGTGCCAGCTCTAGGACTAGCGATTCCTACGAGCAGTACTTC. Translated, it gives CASSRTSDSYEQYF.

J is TRBJ1-2 and V is TRBV10-3; perhaps TRBD1 as D (5 bases). The CDR3 is 15 residues long. Per the germline V gene, CDR1 is ENHRY and CDR2 is SYGVKD. Trimming pared 2 bases from V and 6 bases from J, leaving 16 bases between. CDR3 residues: CAISEPERREDGYTF. The CDR3 nucleotides are TGTGCCATCAGTGAGCCTGAGCGCAGGGAGGATGGCTACACCTTC.

J is TRBJ1-2 and V is TRBV6-5, with D possibly being TRBD1 (5 bases). V was shortened by 6 bases and J by 8 bases, with 16 bases between the two germline ends. This CDR3 comprises 13 residues. Germline lookup yields CDR1 MNHEY and CDR2 SVGAGI. CDR3 region: CASSPGQGRGYTF. The CDR3 DNA reads TGTGCCAGCAGCCCCGGGCAGGGCAGAGGCTACACCTTC.

This chain joins TRBV13 and TRBJ1-2; 8 bases fit TRBD1. The CDR3 totals 15 residues. Per the germline V gene, CDR1 is PRHDT and CDR2 is FYEKMQ (reference sequence). V was pared by 3 bases and J by 8 bases, with 11 bases of the junction left unmatched. The chain's CDR3 is CASSLDRVENSGYTF. In nucleotides, the CDR3 is TGTGCCAGCAGCTTGGACAGGGTAGAGAATTCGGGCTACACCTTC. The variable domain in full, completed from reference TRBV13 and TRBJ1-2, reads AAGVIQSPRHLIKEKRETATLKCYPIPRHDTVYWYQQGPGQDPQFLISFYEKMQSDKGSIPDRFSAQQFSDYHSELNMSSLELGDSALYFCASSLDRVENSGYTFGSGTRLTVV.

The sample holds one count of this clone. The J gene is TRBJ1-6, the V gene TRBV5-6; D unclear. V was cut by 2 bases and J by 4 bases, with 7 bases left in between. Germline V lookup: CDR1 SGHDT, CDR2 YYEEEE. The CDR3 consists of 14 residues. The CDR3 spells CASSLGGYNSPLHF. DNA for the CDR3: TGTGCCAGCAGCTTAGGAGGGTATAATTCACCCCTCCACTTT. Complete variable domain (other parts from reference TRBV5-6 and TRBJ1-6): DAGVTQSPTHLIKTRGQQVTLRCSPKSGHDTVSWYQQALGQGPQFIFQYYEEEERQRGNFPDRFSGHQFPNYSSELNVNALLLGDSALYLCASSLGGYNSPLHFGNGTRLTVT.

This sequence joins TRBV5-5 and TRBJ1-6; TRBD1 agrees at 8 bases. With 3 bases clipped from V and 6 bases from J, the junction kept 8 bases outside the gene matches. The CDR3 spans 16 residues. Germline V gives CDR1 SGHKS, CDR2 YYEKEE (reference sequence). This CDR3 is CASSSDQGASNSPLHF. In DNA form, the CDR3 reads TGTGCCAGCAGCTCAGACCAGGGGGCGAGTAATTCACCCCTCCACTTT.

The chain combines TRBV7-9 with TRBJ1-1, with D possibly TRBD1 on 5 matching bases. Trimming removed 2 bases at V and 6 bases at J, with 13 bases between. The CDR3 runs to 14 residues. CDR1 is SEHNR and CDR2 is FQNEAQ in the germline V gene (reference sequence). The CDR3 DNA reads as TGTGCCAGCAGCTTAACCTGGGGCAGCGCTGAAGCTTTCTTT. Its protein is CASSLTWGSAEAFF.

V and J are TRBV2 and TRBJ2-6; weak D call: TRBD1 (6 bases). The CDR3 is 14 residues long. Looked up from germline, CDR1 is SNHLY and CDR2 is FYNNEI. V was pared by 5 bases and J by 2 bases, with 7 bases between. For the CDR3, the DNA is TGTGCCAGCAGTAACAGGGCTGGGGCCAACGTCCTGACTTTC. It codes for CASSNRAGANVLTF. Full variable domain (missing parts from reference TRBV2 and TRBJ2-6): EPEVTQTPSHQVTQMGQEVILRCVPISNHLYFYWYRQILGQKVEFLVSFYNNEISEKSEIFDDQFSVERPDGSNFTLKIRSTKLEDSAMYFCASSNRAGANVLTFGAGSRLTVL.

This clone has more than one count but fewer than ten. The genes are TRBV23-1 and TRBJ1-1; 9 nucleotides align to TRBD1. TRBV23-1 is filed as an ORF, its function uncertain. The J segment lost 2 bases and the V segment lost 5 bases, leaving 9 bases of the junction unmatched. This CDR3 contains 16 residues. In nucleotides, the CDR3 is TGCGCCAGCAGTAGTTGTCGGGACAGGGACAACACTGAAGCTTTCTTT. This codes for CASSSCRDRDNTEAFF.

This rearrangement joins TRBV12-5 to TRBJ1-2; the match to TRBD1 covers 7 bases. Per germline, CDR1 LGHNT and CDR2 FRNRAP. V was clipped by 0 bases and J by 2 bases; unmatched bases: 6. This CDR3 region has 16 residues. The CDR3 nucleotides are TGTGCTAGTGGTTTGGTACTCGACAGGGCGAACTATGGCTACACCTTC. As protein: CASGLVLDRANYGYTF.

V is TRBV6-5 and J is TRBJ2-1; 15 nucleotides agree with TRBD2. The V segment lost 6 bases and the J segment 6 bases; nucleotides outside the gene matches: 6. The V gene's germline CDR1 is MNHEY and CDR2 SVGAGI. This CDR3 has 16 residues. The CDR3 sequence: CASSYGLAGGLNEQFF. The CDR3 region has the DNA TGTGCCAGCAGCTACGGACTAGCGGGGGGGCTCAATGAGCAGTTCTTC.

The chain carries TRBV3-1 (or the pseudogene TRBV3-2) and TRBJ2-3; D not resolved. This CDR3 comprises 16 residues. V was pared by 0 bases and J by 2 bases, with 12 bases between. Germline V gene sequence: CDR1 LGHDT, CDR2 YNNKEL (reference sequence). Written as DNA, the CDR3 is TGTGCCAGCAGCCAAGATTCTACTTCCCTCACAGATACGCAGTATTTT. Its protein is CASSQDSTSLTDTQYF.

The chain uses TRBV4-1 and TRBJ2-1; 7 nucleotides match TRBD1. J gave up 8 bases and V 3 bases, and 4 bases lay outside the gene matches. Looked up from germline, CDR1 is MGHRA and CDR2 is YSYEKL. CDR3 length: 13 residues. The CDR3 loop is CASSQNDRDEQFF. The CDR3 DNA follows: TGCGCCAGCAGCCAGAACGACAGGGATGAGCAGTTCTTC.

This clone has just one count. The rearrangement joins TRBV9 to TRBJ2-5; the D is unclear. CDR3 length: 14 residues. The V end was cut by 0 bases, the J end by 3 bases, with 9 bases between. The V gene's germline CDR1 is SGDLS and CDR2 YYNGEE. The CDR3 nucleotides read TGTGCCAGCAGCGTAGGGCAAGATAAAGAGACCCAGTACTTC. Its translation is CASSVGQDKETQYF.

The chain is built from TRBV13 and TRBJ1-6; a weak D match, TRBD1 (5 bases). The germline V and J ends were trimmed by 3 bases and 6 bases, with 9 bases remaining between them. The germline CDR1 and CDR2 sequences are PRHDT and FYEKMQ (reference sequence). CDR3 length: 14 amino acids. The CDR3 bases are TGTGCCAGCAGCTTCACAGGTTTTAATTCACCCCTCCACTTT. It is translated as CASSFTGFNSPLHF.

The V gene is TRBV7-3, the J gene TRBJ1-1, with 7 bases identical to TRBD1. Looked up from germline, CDR1 is SGHTA and CDR2 is FQGTGA. V was pared by 0 bases and J by 0 bases, with 4 bases of the junction left unmatched. The CDR3 extends over 16 amino acids. The CDR3 DNA reads as TGTGCCAGCAGCTTAACGGGACAGCTGATGAACACTGAAGCTTTCTTT. Protein sequence: CASSLTGQLMNTEAFF.